This T cell receptor beta chain was sequenced during a study of shared clonotypes between healthy human individuals. Study-wide points: Represented genetic and exposure-history diversity was restricted by having few donors.

Notes on this clone: Its antigen is unknown.

The assay was immunoSEQ multiplex PCR, and TCRdb's table has in-frame clones only and misses some. The data hold roughly 500,000 clones, with 70% to 80% observed a single time. Deletions cut 4 bases from V and 1 base from J, with 18 bases between. Per the germline V gene, CDR1 is SGHKS and CDR2 is YYEKEE (reference sequence). The CDR3 is 16 residues long. HIV-negative, healthy adults without recent acute infections or vaccinations were the donors. Sequencing was done on a sample of PBMCs. The receptor was isolated from a woman between 40 and 50 years old in good health. Some clones in this sample may be carry-over from other donors' samples. The chain couples TRBV5-5 to TRBJ2-7; D gene unclear. The CDR3 region is CASSPRTVVSSYEQYF. DNA of the CDR3: TGTGCCAGCAGCCCACGGACGGTGGTGTCGTCCTACGAGCAGTACTTC.